The sequence of this TCR beta chain was determined in a study of T cell changes during pregnancy in multiple sclerosis. TCRdb's table, derived via immunoSEQ multiplex PCR, lists solely in-frame clones and lacks some. The sample consists of 69,000 or so clones, approximately 92% of them appearing once. Germline-derived CDR1 and CDR2 are MGHRA and YSYEKL. After removal of 0 bases from V and 4 bases from J, the junction contained 7 bases not matched to a gene. The CDR3 extends over 17 amino acids. This clonotype was obtained from a female donor in good health, enrolled as a control in a pregnancy study. V usage is TRBV4-1 and J usage is TRBJ2-2; 8 bases map to TRBD2. This specimen was peripheral blood, taken in the third trimester of pregnancy. CDR3 coding DNA: TGCGCCAGCAGCCAAGACCCGGGGCTAGCGGGCACCGGGGAGCTGTTTTTT. It codes for CASSQDPGLAGTGELFF.